The 17 T cell receptor beta chains listed next were all sequenced from one sample in a study of shared clonotypes between healthy human individuals. Profiled with immunoSEQ multiplex PCR; TCRdb holds only in-frame clones, not every one. Of a few million clones detected, about 92% appear once; the ten largest clones hold roughly 0.36%. Specimen: naive CD4+ T cells from PBMCs. Subset reported: CD45RA+ positively selected. The receptors derive from a man aged 18 to 29 in good health. Some clones in this sample may be carry-over from other donors' samples.

J is TRBJ2-2 and V is TRBV21-1; the D segment call TRBD1 is taken from the table without a DNA check. TRBV21-1 is flagged as a pseudogene. This CDR3 has 17 amino acids. In DNA form, the CDR3 reads TGTGCCAGCAGCACCGAATCCGGGACAGGGTGGACCGGGGAGCTGTTTTTT. This codes for CASSTESGTGWTGELFF.

The chain uses TRBV5-1 and TRBJ2-5; 12 bases match TRBD2. The CDR3 runs 16 residues. CDR1 is SGHRS, CDR2 YFSETQ, per germline. V dropped 4 bases and J dropped 5; count of bases not matched to a gene: 9. This CDR3 reads CASSTSLAGGGETQYF. DNA for the CDR3: TGCGCCAGCAGCACGTCGCTAGCGGGAGGGGGCGAGACCCAGTACTTC.

V usage is TRBV28 and J usage is TRBJ1-2; 8 nucleotides agree with TRBD1. CDR3 length: 15 amino acids. CDR1 and CDR2 from the germline V gene are MDHEN and SYDVKM. With 4 bases clipped from V and 8 bases from J, the junction kept 12 bases outside the gene matches. For the CDR3, the DNA is TGTGCCAGCAGTTATCTGTCCCGGGACAGGCGAGGCTACACCTTC. As protein: CASSYLSRDRRGYTF.

The V call is TRBV14, the J call TRBJ1-1; the match to TRBD1 covers 10 bases. Germline V gives CDR1 SGHDN, CDR2 FVKESK. The CDR3 is 14 residues long. V was pared by 8 bases and J by 4 bases, with 7 bases of the junction left unmatched. CDR3 nucleotides: TGTGCCAGCGGACGACAGGGGGCGGGCACTGAAGCTTTCTTT. Its translation is CASGRQGAGTEAFF.

The CDR3 DNA reads TGTGCCAGCAATGGGCAGGGGGAGACCCAGTACTTC. This sequence encodes CASNGQGETQYF. V gene TRBV9 combines with J gene TRBJ2-5; D may be TRBD1 (6 bases). Germline V CDR1 and CDR2: SGDLS, YYNGEE. Trimming shortened V by 6 bases and J by 5 bases, and 11 bases separated the two germline ends. This CDR3 spans 12 amino acids.

In DNA form, the CDR3 reads TGCGCCAGCAGACTAGCGGGAGCCAATGAGCAGTTCTTC. This translates into CASRLAGANEQFF. The V and J genes are TRBV10-2 and TRBJ2-1; 11 bases line up with TRBD2. V dropped 6 bases and J dropped 6; count of bases not matched to a gene: 1. The CDR3 spans 13 residues. CDR1 WSHSY and CDR2 SAAADI come from the germline V gene.

This chain connects TRBV27 to TRBJ2-3; the D gene is possibly TRBD2 (6 bases). Germline CDR1 MNHEY, CDR2 SMNVEV (reference sequence). There are 12 residues in the CDR3. The V end was cut by 6 bases, the J end by 9 bases, with 13 bases between. The CDR3 nucleotides are TGTGCCAGCAGGGCTCTAGCGTCAACGCAGTATTTT. This gives the protein CASRALASTQYF.

This chain links TRBV28 with TRBJ2-7, with D unclear. CDR3 length: 13 amino acids. V dropped 2 bases and J dropped 2 bases, with 7 bases sitting between them. Per germline, CDR1 MDHEN and CDR2 SYDVKM. DNA for the CDR3: TGTGCCAGCAGTTTAGCGAGTACCTACGAGCAGTACTTC. This gives the protein CASSLASTYEQYF.

The rearrangement joins TRBV5-1 to TRBJ2-1, with 7 bases lining up with TRBD2. The germline CDR1 and CDR2 sequences are SGHRS and YFSETQ. The CDR3 loop spans 13 amino acids. Trimming took 4 bases from V and 8 from J; bases not matched to a gene: 6. The CDR3 loop reads CASSPARGDEQFF. The CDR3 DNA sequence: TGCGCCAGCAGCCCCGCCCGGGGGGATGAGCAGTTCTTC.

The genes are TRBV7-8 and TRBJ2-1, with 8 positions matching TRBD1. Germline trimming cut 5 bases from V and 7 bases from J; bases unmatched to any gene: 10. This CDR3 has 15 residues. The germline V gene has CDR1 SGHVS and CDR2 FQNEAQ. The CDR3 protein is CASSTRTGIGNEQFF. The CDR3 DNA sequence: TGTGCCAGCAGCACGAGGACAGGGATTGGGAATGAGCAGTTCTTC.

The rearrangement joins TRBV30 to TRBJ2-1, with 8 bases that match TRBD2. The CDR3 covers 15 residues. CDR1 and CDR2 from the germline V gene are GTSNPN and SVGIG (reference sequence). The V segment lost 3 bases and the J segment 6 bases; nucleotides outside the gene matches: 10. Here the CDR3 DNA reads TGTGCCTGGAGGGGGACTAGGGGACGTCGCAATGAGCAGTTCTTC. Its translation is CAWRGTRGRRNEQFF.

The V and J genes are TRBV28 and TRBJ2-5, with D uncertain. CDR3 length equals 10 residues. Looked up from germline, CDR1 is MDHEN and CDR2 is SYDVKM. Trimming removed 8 bases from V and 4 bases from J, with 5 bases in between. The CDR3 is CASYRETQYF. In nucleotides, the CDR3 is TGTGCCAGCTACCGAGAGACCCAGTACTTC.

For the CDR3, the DNA is TGTGCCAGCAGTACAGGGCCTGGGGCCAACGTCCTGACTTTC. It is translated as CASSTGPGANVLTF. This chain joins TRBV27 and TRBJ2-6, with D possibly being TRBD1 (6 bases). This CDR3 has 14 residues. Trimming removed 5 bases at V and 2 bases at J, with 7 bases between. Germline CDR1 is MNHEY and CDR2 is SMNVEV (reference sequence).

The CDR3 loop is CASSMSYEQYF. The DNA for the CDR3 is TGTGCCAGCAGTATGTCCTACGAGCAGTACTTC. The chain is built from TRBV25-1 and TRBJ2-7; D gene ambiguous. The V end was cut by 5 bases, the J end by 1 base, with 3 bases between. The CDR3 extends over 11 amino acids. Germline CDR1 MGHDK, CDR2 SYGVNS.

J is TRBJ2-3 and V is TRBV7-9; D is undetermined. Looked up from germline, CDR1 is SEHNR and CDR2 is FQNEAQ (reference sequence). Between the trimmed V and J ends, which lost 1 base and 0 bases, there was a span of 8 bases. The CDR3 runs 15 residues. The CDR3 loop reads CASSLGVSSTDTQYF. The CDR3 bases are TGTGCCAGCAGCTTAGGGGTGTCTAGCACAGATACGCAGTATTTT.

This clone showed up just once. V usage is TRBV18 and J usage is TRBJ2-5; 8 bases match TRBD2. The J segment lost 4 bases and the V segment lost 5 bases, leaving 6 bases of the junction unmatched. From germline, CDR1 is KGHSH and CDR2 LQKENI. The CDR3 has 14 amino acids. The CDR3, as DNA: TGTGCCAGCTCAGACGGGGGGGGTCGAGAGACCCAGTACTTC. Translated, it gives CASSDGGGRETQYF.

The J gene is TRBJ2-2, the V gene TRBV2, with 9 nucleotides matching TRBD2. V was pared by 8 bases and J by 5 bases, with 15 bases of the junction left unmatched. CDR1 and CDR2 from the germline V gene are SNHLY and FYNNEI. This CDR3 is 17 amino acids long. CDR3 in amino acids: CASFSGALAGTTGELFF. The CDR3 DNA is TGTGCCAGCTTTTCCGGGGCGCTAGCGGGAACTACCGGGGAGCTGTTTTTT.